These 16 T cell receptor beta chains share one sample of origin, sequenced in a study of shared clonotypes between healthy human individuals. Here immunoSEQ multiplex PCR was the method, and the copy in TCRdb shows in-frame clones only, minus some. Found here are some 1 million clones, 65% to 75% of them singletons; the top ten hold about 1.5%. The sequenced sample consisted of memory CD4+ T cells sorted from blood. Subset described: CD45RA-negative fraction. The receptors were sampled from a young man in good health.

To note about this clone: This may stem from a read error, because a much larger clone lies one nucleotide away. The genes are TRBV2 and TRBJ1-1; D ambiguous. This CDR3 comprises 12 residues. Trimming shortened V by 6 bases and J by 1 base, and 6 bases separated the two germline ends. Germline loops: CDR1 SNHLY, CDR2 FYNNEI. The CDR3 reads CASRPENTEAFF. The CDR3 DNA sequence: TGTGCCAGCAGGCCAGAGAACACTGAAGCTTTCTTT.

V and J are TRBV7-2 and TRBJ1-1; the D gene is possibly TRBD1 (5 bases). Germline V gene data show CDR1 as SGHTA and CDR2 as FQGNSA. CDR3 length: 16 amino acids. Trimming shortened V by 0 bases and J by 1 base, and 12 bases separated the two germline ends. The CDR3 loop is CASSLAQAGPNTEAFF. In DNA, the CDR3 is TGTGCCAGCAGCTTAGCGCAGGCGGGGCCGAACACTGAAGCTTTCTTT.

This chain connects TRBV5-1 to TRBJ2-5, with TRBD2 matching over 9 bases. J was trimmed by 5 bases and V by 4 bases; bases with no gene match: 12. CDR1 is SGHRS and CDR2 is YFSETQ in the germline V gene. The CDR3 runs 16 residues. CDR3 coding DNA: TGCGCCAGCAGCACCTTAGGGCGGGGGGGCCTCGAGACCCAGTACTTC. This translates into CASSTLGRGGLETQYF. Using reference TRBV5-1 and TRBJ2-5 for the parts outside the CDR3, the full variable domain is KAGVTQTPRYLIKTRGQQVTLSCSPISGHRSVSWYQQTPGQGLQFLFEYFSETQRNKGNFPGRFSGRQFSNSRSEMNVSTLELGDSALYLCASSTLGRGGLETQYFGPGTRLLVL.

The V and J genes are TRBV11-2 and TRBJ2-7, with 8 bases matching TRBD1. With 0 bases clipped from V and 5 bases from J, the junction kept 6 bases outside the gene matches. The CDR3 length is 15 residues. Germline assignment: CDR1 SGHAT and CDR2 FQNNGV. The CDR3 coding sequence is TGTGCCAGCAGCTTAGACAGGGGGCCATTAAACGAGCAGTACTTC. It translates to CASSLDRGPLNEQYF.

This clone was seen many times. The genes are TRBV25-1 and TRBJ2-5; D unresolved. Trimming took off 1 base at V and 3 bases at J, with 9 bases between the two ends. Per germline, CDR1 MGHDK and CDR2 SYGVNS. The CDR3 runs 14 residues. CDR3 DNA sequence: TGTGCCAGCAGTGAATTTAACGGAGAAGAGACCCAGTACTTC. Residues: CASSEFNGEETQYF.

This clone was found once. This chain uses TRBV7-2 with TRBJ2-7; D gene unclear. V lost 5 bases to trimming and J lost 0 bases, with 11 bases between them. Germline CDR1 SGHTA, CDR2 FQGNSA. The CDR3 has 14 amino acids. Here the CDR3 reads CASSPSEISYEQYF. CDR3 bases: TGTGCCAGCAGCCCAAGTGAAATCTCCTACGAGCAGTACTTC.

The rearrangement joins TRBV19 to TRBJ2-1, with D hard to call. In germline, CDR1 is LNHDA, CDR2 SQIVND (reference sequence). The V end lost 3 bases, the J end lost 2 bases, and 11 bases lay between the germline ends. The CDR3 is 15 amino acids. The CDR3 nucleotides are TGTGCCAGTAGTATCCGGCAGACCCCCTACAATGAGCAGTTCTTC. Amino acids: CASSIRQTPYNEQFF.

This chain uses TRBV9 with TRBJ1-4; 7 nucleotides align to TRBD1. The ends lost 6 bases at V and 4 bases at J; junction bases unmatched: 6. The CDR3 totals 14 residues. The germline V gene encodes CDR1 SGDLS and CDR2 YYNGEE. The CDR3 reads CASTPTGNNEKLFF. The CDR3 coding sequence is TGTGCCAGCACCCCGACAGGGAATAATGAAAAACTGTTTTTT.

The gene calls are TRBV6-1 and TRBJ1-3, with TRBD1 matching 8 bases. This CDR3 has 15 amino acids. The V and J ends lost 1 base and 4 bases, in that order; junction bases with no gene match: 3. Germline V gene lookup returns CDR1 MNHNS and CDR2 SASEGT. The CDR3 sequence: CASSEGTGYGNTIYF. The CDR3 region has the DNA TGTGCCAGCAGTGAAGGGACAGGGTACGGAAACACCATATATTTT.

For the CDR3, the DNA is TGTGCCAGCAGCCTTGAAGGACGGACACAGAAAGAGACCCAGTACTTC. It codes for CASSLEGRTQKETQYF. The chain combines TRBV14 with TRBJ2-5, with D perhaps matching TRBD1 (5 bases). Germline V gene sequence: CDR1 SGHDN, CDR2 FVKESK. This CDR3 contains 16 residues. Trimming took 4 bases from V and 3 from J, leaving 18 bases between them.

The chain has TRBV11-3 and TRBJ1-1; 10 nucleotides align to TRBD1. Germline V gene sequence: CDR1 SGHNT, CDR2 YENEEA. V shed 7 bases, J shed 5 bases, and the junction held 10 bases outside the gene matches. There are 15 residues in the CDR3. CDR3 in DNA: TGTGCCAGCATGTCCCCGACAGGGGGCTTTACTGAAGCTTTCTTT. Translating it yields CASMSPTGGFTEAFF.

This chain connects TRBV6-1 to TRBJ1-2; 8 bases are a match to TRBD1. J was trimmed by 8 bases and V by 2 bases; bases with no gene match: 10. This CDR3 is built from 15 residues. CDR1 and CDR2 (germline): MNHNS, SASEGT. The DNA of the CDR3 is TGTGCCAGCAGTGAACAGCCGACAGGGGTCGGGGGCTACACCTTC. It translates to CASSEQPTGVGGYTF.

The chain carries TRBV6-5 and TRBJ1-6, with no clear D. V was clipped by 4 bases and J by 13 bases, with 11 bases between them. The germline V gene encodes CDR1 MNHEY and CDR2 SVGAGI. The CDR3 loop spans 12 amino acids. The CDR3 reads CASSFGELPLHF. The CDR3 coding sequence is TGTGCCAGCAGTTTCGGGGAGCTCCCCCTCCACTTT.

Of note for this clone: A much larger clone differs by one base, so this may be a read error. At the DNA level, this CDR3 is encoded by other sequences in the same sample as well. This chain uses TRBV5-6 with TRBJ1-2; D is unclear. The CDR3 totals 13 residues. Trimming shortened V by 0 bases and J by 2 bases, and 5 bases separated the two germline ends. Germline values: CDR1 SGHDT, CDR2 YYEEEE. CDR3 loop: CASSLGRNYGYTF. Here the CDR3 DNA reads TGTGCCAGCAGCTTGGGCCGGAACTATGGCTACACCTTC.

V usage is TRBV19 and J usage is TRBJ2-3, with TRBD1 identical over 7 bases. V shed 2 bases and J 2 bases; nucleotides not matched to a gene: 10. This CDR3 contains 17 residues. Germline V gene data show CDR1 as LNHDA and CDR2 as SQIVND (reference sequence). CDR3 protein: CASSIRSTGSFTDTQYF. CDR3 nucleotides: TGTGCCAGTAGTATACGCTCGACAGGGTCGTTCACAGATACGCAGTATTTT.

The chain is built from TRBV2 and TRBJ1-1; no reliable D call. V lost 4 bases and J lost 5, with 11 bases in between. This CDR3 region has 13 residues. CDR1 is SNHLY and CDR2 is FYNNEI in the germline V gene. The CDR3 loop is CASSGRERTEAFF. Written as DNA, the CDR3 is TGTGCCAGCAGTGGGCGGGAAAGGACTGAAGCTTTCTTT.